A selection of T cell receptor beta chains follows, all from one sample in a study of T cells in Graves' hyperthyroidism and ophthalmopathy. One entry per CDR3 protein, called by TCRdb with MiXCR from the multiplex PCR reads. The table has hundreds of thousands of distinct CDR3 sequences, roughly a sixth seen once. Sequenced: blood. The receptors were sampled from a woman in her thirties or forties with Graves' ophthalmopathy. Each CDR3 is given with its conserved first and last residue. D genes are given only for firm matches. Clone size is stated in some rows and not others, as once, few, many or a class when expanded.

d_call	clone_size	v_call	j_call	cdr3_aa	cdr3_nt
TRBD1	many	TRBV2	TRBJ2-5	CASSEGQGGGETQYF	TGTGCCAGCAGTGAGGGACAGGGAGGCGGGGAGACCCAGTACTTC
.	few	TRBV4-1	TRBJ2-5	CASSQSRNYPQETQYF	TGCGCCAGCAGCCAGAGCCGGAACTACCCACAAGAGACCCAGTACTTC
TRBD2	many	TRBV28	TRBJ2-1	CASSLYPQSGRNNEQFF	TGTGCCAGCAGTTTATACCCCCAGAGCGGGAGAAACAATGAGCAGTTCTTC
.	few	TRBV18	TRBJ1-5	CASSPGPTNSNQPQHF	TGTGCCAGCTCACCAGGACCTACGAATAGCAATCAGCCCCAGCATTTT
TRBD2	once	TRBV7-8	TRBJ2-2	CASSSAGWVLNTGELFF	TGTGCCAGCAGCTCAGCGGGATGGGTTCTAAACACCGGGGAGCTGTTTTTT
TRBD2	many	TRBV2	TRBJ2-2	CASSPRTSGVPDPGELFF	TGTGCCAGCAGTCCCCGGACTAGCGGGGTGCCCGACCCCGGGGAGCTGTTTTTT
.	many	TRBV11-2	TRBJ2-1	CASSLELNNEQFF	TGTGCCAGCAGCTTAGAACTAAACAATGAGCAGTTCTTC
.	few	TRBV28	TRBJ1-4	CASSWGGGDEKLFF	TGTGCCAGCAGTTGGGGCGGCGGGGATGAAAAACTGTTTTTT
.	few	TRBV28	TRBJ2-1	CASTGDEGLHNEQFF	TGTGCCAGCACCGGGGACGAGGGTCTGCACAATGAGCAGTTCTTC
.	many	TRBV28	TRBJ2-1	CASSGTSRVNEQFF	TGTGCCAGCAGCGGGACATCCCGGGTCAATGAGCAGTTCTTC
.	few	TRBV28	TRBJ2-2	CASSFYPDLGTGELFF	TGTGCCAGCAGTTTTTATCCCGACCTGGGGACCGGGGAGCTGTTTTTT
.	.	TRBV7-9	TRBJ1-3	CASSLEIGGNTIYF	TGTGCCAGCAGCTTAGAAATAGGAGGAAACACCATATATTTT
TRBD2	many	TRBV5-1	TRBJ2-1	CASSLDVAGGYNEQFF	TGCGCCAGCAGCTTGGATGTAGCGGGGGGCTACAATGAGCAGTTCTTC
.	many	TRBV6-1	TRBJ2-5	CASSEVGRGETQYF	TGTGCCAGCAGTGAGGTTGGGAGAGGGGAGACCCAGTACTTC
TRBD2	many	TRBV27	TRBJ2-7	CASSSSLAVSSYEQYF	TGTGCCAGCAGTTCCTCACTAGCGGTGAGCTCCTACGAGCAGTACTTC
.	.	TRBV2	TRBJ2-3	CASEGQRGPDTQYF	TGTGCCAGCGAGGGGCAGCGCGGCCCAGATACGCAGTATTTT
TRBD2	many	TRBV2	TRBJ2-1	CASTGRLGGRYNEQFF	TGTGCCAGCACGGGGCGACTGGGCGGGAGATACAATGAGCAGTTCTTC
TRBD1	many	TRBV12-3/TRBV12-4	TRBJ1-5	CASSRTGPSNQPQHF	TGTGCCAGCAGCCGGACAGGGCCAAGTAATCAGCCCCAGCATTTT
TRBD2	.	TRBV5-1	TRBJ2-1	CASSPTSGAPNEQFF	TGCGCCAGCAGCCCAACTAGCGGGGCACCAAATGAGCAGTTCTTC
.	few	TRBV18	TRBJ1-3	CASSPGEGGGTTIYF	TGTGCCAGCTCACCAGGAGAAGGGGGAGGAACCACCATATATTTT
TRBD2	many	TRBV3-1	TRBJ2-7	CASSQGPQREGYEQYF	TGTGCCAGCAGCCAAGGACCTCAGCGGGAGGGATACGAGCAGTACTTC
.	few	TRBV19	TRBJ2-3	CASSIHGGGTDTQYF	TGTGCCAGTAGTATACACGGCGGGGGCACAGATACGCAGTATTTT
TRBD2	many	TRBV28	TRBJ2-2	CASSASTSGKSPGELFF	TGTGCCAGCAGTGCCTCCACTAGCGGGAAATCCCCCGGGGAGCTGTTTTTT
TRBD1	many	TRBV27	TRBJ2-5	CASSLRGGPGWETQYF	TGTGCCAGCAGTTTAAGAGGGGGCCCCGGGTGGGAGACCCAGTACTTC
.	many	TRBV20-1	TRBJ2-3	CSAIRGISTDTQYF	TGCAGTGCTATTCGGGGGATTAGCACAGATACGCAGTATTTT
TRBD1	many	TRBV18	TRBJ2-7	CASSSGTGGREQYF	TGTGCCAGCTCATCCGGGACAGGGGGAAGGGAGCAGTACTTC
TRBD2	many	TRBV27	TRBJ2-7	CASSFAAGVYEQYF	TGTGCCAGCAGTTTCGCAGCGGGAGTGTACGAGCAGTACTTC
TRBD1	many	TRBV11-2	TRBJ2-5	CASEVAGGARETQYF	TGTGCCAGCGAGGTGGCAGGGGGCGCCCGGGAGACCCAGTACTTC
TRBD1	.	TRBV7-2	TRBJ2-7	CASSPRTGETYEQYF	TGTGCCAGCAGCCCTCGGACAGGGGAGACCTACGAGCAGTACTTC
.	.	TRBV6-1	TRBJ1-1	CASRHSSEAFF	TGTGCCAGCAGACACAGTTCGGAAGCTTTCTTT
.	.	TRBV28	TRBJ1-5	CASSFFSHQPQHF	TGTGCCAGCAGTTTCTTCAGCCATCAGCCCCAGCATTTT
TRBD1	many	TRBV6-5	TRBJ2-2	CASSYAGQGSLRRELFF	TGTGCCAGCAGTTACGCAGGACAGGGGAGTCTTAGGAGGGAGCTGTTTTTT
TRBD1	many	TRBV5-1	TRBJ1-2	CASSQGTGGANGYTF	TGCGCCAGCAGCCAAGGGACAGGGGGCGCGAATGGCTACACCTTC
TRBD1	many	TRBV3-1	TRBJ2-1	CASSQEGTGAYNEQFF	TGTGCCAGCAGCCAAGAAGGGACAGGGGCCTACAATGAGCAGTTCTTC
TRBD2	few	TRBV6-2/TRBV6-3	TRBJ2-3	CASSYRSGGTDTQYF	TGTGCCAGCAGTTACCGAAGCGGGGGCACAGATACGCAGTATTTT
.	many	TRBV11-2	TRBJ2-1	CASSLGVGGGYNEQFF	TGTGCCAGCAGCTTAGGGGTGGGAGGAGGCTACAATGAGCAGTTCTTC
TRBD2	many	TRBV11-2	TRBJ2-3	CASSSVAGGLPSTDTQYF	TGTGCCAGCAGCTCTGTAGCGGGGGGACTTCCTAGCACAGATACGCAGTATTTT
.	many	TRBV28	TRBJ2-1	CASRWGGGDYNEQFF	TGTGCCAGCAGGTGGGGTGGAGGAGACTACAATGAGCAGTTCTTC
TRBD2	.	TRBV12-3/TRBV12-4	TRBJ2-7	CASSPDSGSFYEQYF	TGTGCCAGCAGCCCCGACAGCGGGAGTTTTTACGAGCAGTACTTC
.	few	TRBV7-2	TRBJ2-7	CASSSGGGGEQYF	TGTGCCAGCAGCTCAGGGGGGGGCGGCGAGCAGTACTTC
TRBD2	many	TRBV29-1	TRBJ2-1	CSVSGGGAGIGNEQFF	TGCAGCGTTTCCGGCGGGGGGGCTGGTATCGGGAATGAGCAGTTCTTC
.	.	TRBV12-5	TRBJ2-1	CASGLYNGGPYNEQFF	TGTGCTAGTGGTTTGTACAACGGGGGGCCTTACAATGAGCAGTTCTTC
.	many	TRBV5-5	TRBJ1-1	CASSLRLQMNTEAFF	TGTGCCAGCAGCTTGCGTCTACAGATGAACACTGAAGCTTTCTTT
.	many	TRBV20-1	TRBJ2-3	CSASDYLRADTQYF	TGCAGTGCTAGTGACTACCTACGAGCAGATACGCAGTATTTT
TRBD2	.	TRBV28	TRBJ2-3	CASSSTGSGIRDTQYF	TGTGCCAGCAGTTCGACCGGTAGCGGGATAAGAGATACGCAGTATTTT